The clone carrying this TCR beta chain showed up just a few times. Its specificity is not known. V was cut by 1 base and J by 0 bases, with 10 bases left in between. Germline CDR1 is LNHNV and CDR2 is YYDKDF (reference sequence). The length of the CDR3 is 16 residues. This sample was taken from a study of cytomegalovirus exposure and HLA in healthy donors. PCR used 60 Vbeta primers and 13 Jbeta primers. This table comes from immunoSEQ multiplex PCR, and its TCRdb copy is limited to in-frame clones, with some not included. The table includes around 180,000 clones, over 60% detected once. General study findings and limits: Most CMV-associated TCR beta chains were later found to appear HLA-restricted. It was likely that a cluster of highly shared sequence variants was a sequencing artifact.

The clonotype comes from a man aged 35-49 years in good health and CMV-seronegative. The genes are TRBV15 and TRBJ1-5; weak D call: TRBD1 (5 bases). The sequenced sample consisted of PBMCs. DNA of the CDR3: TGTGCCACCAGCAGAGCGACAGCTTATAGCAATCAGCCCCAGCATTTT. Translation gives CATSRATAYSNQPQHF.